The 13 T cell receptor beta chains in this list originate from one sample, sequenced in a study of blood T cell repertoires in COVID-19 (dated by TCRdb to 2020 to 2021). Libraries were prepared through the immunoSEQ multiplex PCR assay. TCRdb's version of the immuneACCESS table is confined to in-frame rearrangements and falls short of the full clone set. An unresolved V gene accounts for under half of the shortfall where checked; the remainder is of unknown origin. In all, the sample holds about 120,000 clones, and 87% of those were seen once. The ten largest clones represent over 7% of the sample. Sequencing input: peripheral blood. Every receptor here comes from a human donor in a cohort sampled during active COVID-19.

J is TRBJ2-4 and V is TRBV7-9; 10 nucleotides align to TRBD1. The germline V gene encodes CDR1 SEHNR and CDR2 FQNEAQ (reference sequence). Losses at the gene ends were 5 bases for V and 8 bases for J; bases not matched to a gene: 9. The CDR3 is made up of 15 amino acids. The CDR3 region is CASSPRGTGEDIQYF. In DNA, the CDR3 is TGTGCCAGCAGCCCTAGGGGGACAGGGGAGGACATTCAGTACTTC.

V and J are TRBV27 and TRBJ2-5; 13 nucleotides agree with TRBD2. The CDR3 sequence is 16 residues long. V lost 6 bases, J lost 5 bases, and 9 bases stayed unmatched. CDR1 MNHEY and CDR2 SMNVEV come from the germline V gene (reference sequence). DNA of the CDR3: TGTGCCAGCAGCAACCTACTAGCGGGAGGGGGTGAGACCCAGTACTTC. Protein: CASSNLLAGGGETQYF.

The rearrangement links TRBV3-1 (or the pseudogene TRBV3-2) to TRBJ1-1, with D unresolved. The V end lost 1 base, the J end lost 2 bases, and 14 bases lay between the germline ends. Germline CDR1 reads LGHDT; CDR2 reads YNNKEL (reference sequence). This CDR3 has 16 amino acids. The CDR3 sequence is CASSQVPGIINTEAFF. The CDR3 nucleotides are TGTGCCAGCAGCCAAGTTCCCGGGATAATAAACACTGAAGCTTTCTTT.

This clone occurred once. The V and J genes are TRBV6-5 and TRBJ1-1; TRBD1 might be the D (5 bases). Germline loops: CDR1 MNHEY, CDR2 SVGAGI. The CDR3 runs to 14 residues. Trimming took off 7 bases at V and 1 base at J, with 13 bases between the two ends. The CDR3 bases are TGTGCCAGCATTCCCCCCGACAGGAACACTGAAGCTTTCTTT. As protein: CASIPPDRNTEAFF.

The chain joins TRBV6-1 to TRBJ1-6; TRBD1 matches 8 bases. The CDR3 extends over 16 amino acids. CDR1 is MNHNS and CDR2 is SASEGT in the germline V gene. V shed 0 bases, J shed 6 bases, and the junction held 4 bases outside the gene matches. Here the CDR3 DNA reads TGTGCCAGCAGTGAAGCGTTAGGACAGGGTAATTCACCCCTCCACTTT. Amino acid sequence: CASSEALGQGNSPLHF.

The V and J genes are TRBV5-5 and TRBJ2-7, with 11 bases that match TRBD1. Germline V lookup: CDR1 SGHKS, CDR2 YYEKEE (reference sequence). The CDR3 runs to 16 residues. The J segment lost 2 bases and the V segment lost 0 bases, leaving 4 bases of the junction unmatched. The CDR3 sequence: CASSLVGGQGAYEQYF. The CDR3 region has the DNA TGTGCCAGCAGCTTGGTGGGGGGACAGGGGGCCTACGAGCAGTACTTC.

The chain joins TRBV11-3 to TRBJ1-2; TRBD1 matches at 7 bases. Looked up from germline, CDR1 is SGHNT and CDR2 is YENEEA. The CDR3 totals 14 residues. Germline trimming cut 5 bases from V and 8 bases from J; bases unmatched to any gene: 11. CDR3 sequence (DNA): TGTGCCAGCAGCCGTAATCCCAGGGGGTACGGCTACACCTTC. This encodes CASSRNPRGYGYTF.

V is TRBV6-1 and J is TRBJ1-2; 8 nucleotides line up with TRBD1. Germline V lookup: CDR1 MNHNS, CDR2 SASEGT. This CDR3 has 16 residues. With 4 bases clipped from V and 7 bases from J, the junction kept 14 bases outside the gene matches. The CDR3 here is CASSAGASGQAFGYTF. The CDR3 DNA reads TGTGCCAGCAGTGCGGGGGCCTCGGGACAGGCATTTGGCTACACCTTC.

The V and J genes are TRBV3-1 (or the pseudogene TRBV3-2) and TRBJ2-1, with 8 bases matching TRBD2. Losses at the gene ends were 2 bases for V and 5 bases for J; bases not matched to a gene: 8. CDR1 is LGHDT and CDR2 is YNNKEL in the germline V gene (reference sequence). This CDR3 has 16 residues. In DNA, the CDR3 is TGTGCCAGCAGCCAAAGCGGGAGTTGGGGAGACAATGAGCAGTTCTTC. This translates into CASSQSGSWGDNEQFF.

The sample holds a few counts of this clone. The V and J genes are TRBV30 and TRBJ1-1, with D possibly matching TRBD1 (6 bases). V lost 3 bases to trimming and J lost 7 bases, with 18 bases between them. The CDR3 length is 14 residues. The germline gives CDR1 GTSNPN, CDR2 SVGIG (reference sequence). The CDR3 loop is CAWRGIHREGEAFF. The CDR3 DNA reads TGTGCCTGGAGGGGGATACACAGGGAGGGTGAAGCTTTCTTT.

This clone was seen just once. The CDR3 region has the DNA TGTGCCAGCAGTCGCGGACAGTACGAGCAGTACTTC. It is translated as CASSRGQYEQYF. The chain joins TRBV12-3 or TRBV12-4 to TRBJ2-7; D may be TRBD1 (6 bases). The CDR3 has 12 residues. Between the trimmed V and J ends, which lost 5 bases and 4 bases, there was a span of 9 bases.

This sequence joins TRBV10-3 and TRBJ2-1; D is undetermined. V was shortened by 3 bases and J by 4 bases, with 7 bases between the two germline ends. The CDR3 has 13 residues. Germline V CDR1 and CDR2: ENHRY, SYGVKD. The CDR3 here is CAISEREYNEQFF. The CDR3 region has the DNA TGTGCCATCAGTGAAAGAGAATACAATGAGCAGTTCTTC.

The chain uses TRBV30 and TRBJ1-1, with TRBD1 as a possible D gene (6 bases). The CDR3 runs to 16 residues. Germline assignment: CDR1 GTSNPN and CDR2 SVGIG (reference sequence). Trimming removed 6 bases from V and 4 bases from J, with 24 bases in between. The CDR3 DNA is TGTGCCTGCCCCACTCGTAGAGGGGGTATCTTCACTGAAGCTTTCTTT. Its translation: CACPTRRGGIFTEAFF.